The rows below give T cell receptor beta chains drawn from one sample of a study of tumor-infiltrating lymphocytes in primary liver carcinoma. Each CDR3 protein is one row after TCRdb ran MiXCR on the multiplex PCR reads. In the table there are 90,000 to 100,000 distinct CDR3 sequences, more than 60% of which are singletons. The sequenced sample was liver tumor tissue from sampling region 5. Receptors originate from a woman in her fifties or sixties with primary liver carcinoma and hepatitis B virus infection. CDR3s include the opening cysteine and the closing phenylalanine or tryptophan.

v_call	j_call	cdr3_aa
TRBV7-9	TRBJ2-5	CASGGETQYF
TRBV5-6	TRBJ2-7	CASSWGTDLWGQYF
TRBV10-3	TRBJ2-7	CAINDRGQGGSSRYEQYF
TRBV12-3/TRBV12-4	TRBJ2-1	CASSFSVWGAHSSNEQFF
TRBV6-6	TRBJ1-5	CANSYPDRGDQPHHF
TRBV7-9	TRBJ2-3	CASRLGQGIADTQYF
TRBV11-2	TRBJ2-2	CASSPLPRQDGTGELFF
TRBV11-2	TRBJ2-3	CASSWGRQGAAHTQYF
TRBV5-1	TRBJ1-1	CASSKGPADTEAFF
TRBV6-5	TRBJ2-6	CASSRLAGVSEANILTF
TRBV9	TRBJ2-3	CANSVRGLGDTQYF
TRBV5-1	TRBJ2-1	CISASGDSYNEQFF
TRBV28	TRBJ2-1	CASSYLNRGGEQFF
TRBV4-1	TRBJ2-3	CASSLSGRAGADTQYF
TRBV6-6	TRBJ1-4	CASSYGRDEKLFF
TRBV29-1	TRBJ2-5	CSVEGETGAQETQYF
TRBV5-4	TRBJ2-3	CASSLAGTSWSRLSDMQYF
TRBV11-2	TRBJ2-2	CASSLVGSLTGELFF
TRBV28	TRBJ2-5	CASSSPGTDQGTQYF
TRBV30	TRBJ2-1	CAWSLGAGANEQFF
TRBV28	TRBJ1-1	CASSLSSRIVEAFF
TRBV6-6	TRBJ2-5	CASSRIRTGVDETQYF
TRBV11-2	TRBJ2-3	CGSSPYAIGLAAQSTNTQYF
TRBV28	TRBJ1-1	CTSSGGQGNTEAFF
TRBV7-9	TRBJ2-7	CASNSYRTGVEQYF
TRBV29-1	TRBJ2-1	CSVDLGGRGDEQFF
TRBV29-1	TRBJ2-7	CGAWTGGRYEQYF
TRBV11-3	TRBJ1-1	CASSAAGTTNTEAFF
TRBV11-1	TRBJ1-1	CASSQDILNTEAFF
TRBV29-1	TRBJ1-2	CSVPPGDRAGGYTF
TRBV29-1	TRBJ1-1	CSVKQGFNTEAFF
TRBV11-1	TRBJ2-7	CASSWGGTQTYEQYF
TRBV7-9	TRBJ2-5	CASSPNLGASGSLVTQYF
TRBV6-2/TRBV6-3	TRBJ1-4	CASSYGPGRGQKLFF
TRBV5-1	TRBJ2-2	CASSPGLRLAGAGELFF
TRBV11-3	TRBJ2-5	CPSSPGLGPSGRTQYF
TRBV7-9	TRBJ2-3	CASSRDRGLEDTQYF
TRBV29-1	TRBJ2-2	CSVEGTSRTGKLFF
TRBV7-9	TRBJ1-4	CASSPAGTPNEKLFF
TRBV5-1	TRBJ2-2	CASNSDAWNTGELFF
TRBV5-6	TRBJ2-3	CASGSEERTSADTQYF
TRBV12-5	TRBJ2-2	CASGSLREGARSLTGELFF
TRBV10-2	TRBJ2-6	CASMQSQTGANVLTF
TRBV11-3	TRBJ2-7	CASSARGTLPSYELYF
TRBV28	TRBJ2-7	CASSLTDIGEQYF
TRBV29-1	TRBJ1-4	CSVRGTGEKLLF
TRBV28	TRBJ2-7	CASHNIYEQYF
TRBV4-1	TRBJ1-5	CASSHRILAGIGQPQHF